These T cell receptor beta chains were read from a single sample in a study of cytomegalovirus exposure and HLA in healthy donors. Generated by immunoSEQ multiplex PCR, the TCRdb table keeps only in-frame clones and is missing some. The top ten hold approximately 2% of the sample, which has tens of thousands of clones, roughly two thirds seen once. Sample: PBMCs. These receptors were obtained from a woman in her twenties or thirties in good health and CMV-seronegative. The CDR3 runs from the conserved cysteine through the conserved F or W. The D gene is left open where the match is weak. Not every row has a clone size; where given, it reads once, few, many or a size class.

j_gene,d_gene,abundance,v_gene,CDR3nt,CDR3aa
TRBJ1-5,-,few,TRBV2,TGTGCCAGCAGTGAAGGGTTCGGGGGCAATCAGCCCCAGCATTTT,CASSEGFGGNQPQHF
TRBJ2-3,-,-,TRBV11-3,TGTGCCAGCAGCTTAAGACTTTGGCAGAGCACAGATACGCAGTATTTT,CASSLRLWQSTDTQYF
TRBJ2-3,-,once,TRBV30,TGTGCCTGGAGTTACACAGATATGCAGTATTTT,CAWSYTDMQYF
TRBJ2-7,-,-,TRBV10-3,TGTGCCAGCAGTTGGGGCAGGGGGGACTACGAGCAGTACTTC,CASSWGRGDYEQYF
TRBJ1-6,-,few,TRBV6-1,TGTGCCAGCAGTGAAGGAGGGAGGAGGTATAATTCACCCCTCCACTTT,CASSEGGRRYNSPLHF
TRBJ2-3,-,-,TRBV19,TGTGCCAGTACCGCGGGGTCGACGCAGTATTTT,CASTAGSTQYF
TRBJ2-5,TRBD2,-,TRBV27,TGTGCCAGCAGTCCCCTCGCGCGGGGGACCCAAGAGACCCAGTACTTC,CASSPLARGTQETQYF
TRBJ2-7,TRBD1,-,TRBV19,TGTGCCAGTAGTATTGGGACAGGGAACCCCTACGAGCAGTACTTC,CASSIGTGNPYEQYF
TRBJ1-1,-,-,TRBV25-1,TGTGCCAGCAGGCTGAGCGGGGCCGCTTTCTTT,CASRLSGAAFF
TRBJ1-4,TRBD1,-,TRBV4-2,TGTGCCAGAAGCTTGACACAGGGGATGGAAAAACTGTTTTTT,CARSLTQGMEKLFF
TRBJ1-1,-,-,TRBV6-5,TGTGCCAGCAGTGAAACAGGGAACACTGAAGCTTTCTTT,CASSETGNTEAFF
TRBJ1-5,TRBD1,medium-sized,TRBV18,TGTGCCAGCACCATTCATGACAGGGGGCAGCGGCCCCAGCATTTT,CASTIHDRGQRPQHF
TRBJ1-1,-,once,TRBV27,TGTGCCAGCAGTCCCTACCTGAGGACTGAAGCTTTCTTT,CASSPYLRTEAFF